Below, 18 T cell receptor beta chains from the same sample are listed, as sequenced in a study of PD-1 blockade in classical Hodgkin lymphoma. Regarding time point: cycle 4 day 1 (C4D1), after around six weeks of nivolumab. Each patient's relapse followed autologous stem cell transplantation, and brentuximab vedotin exposure varied. Using immunoSEQ multiplex PCR, the repertoire was profiled, and TCRdb retains in-frame clones only, with some absent. The sample includes around 60,000 clones, nearly 90% of them seen just once. This specimen consisted of peripheral blood mononuclear cells (PBMCs), obtained before the fourth cycle of nivolumab. The receptors shown here come from a human donor with classical Hodgkin lymphoma.

This rearrangement joins TRBV2 to TRBJ2-5, with D unresolved. CDR3 length equals 12 residues. Trimming removed 1 base at V and 3 bases at J, with 3 bases between. Germline lookup yields CDR1 SNHLY and CDR2 FYNNEI. CDR3 coding DNA: TGTGCCAGCAGTGAAGGGGAAGAGACCCAGTACTTC. Translating gives CASSEGEETQYF.

This clone was observed once. Within the sample, other DNA sequences also encode this same CDR3. The chain carries TRBV5-1 and TRBJ2-3; D remains ambiguous. The germline gives CDR1 SGHRS, CDR2 YFSETQ. The V gene lost 5 bases and the J gene lost 0 bases, with 4 bases spanning the gap. CDR3 length: 12 amino acids. The CDR3 loop is CASRLSTDTQYF. The CDR3 DNA follows: TGCGCCAGCAGACTTAGCACAGATACGCAGTATTTT. The variable domain in full, completed from reference TRBV5-1 and TRBJ2-3, reads KAGVTQTPRYLIKTRGQQVTLSCSPISGHRSVSWYQQTPGQGLQFLFEYFSETQRNKGNFPGRFSGRQFSNSRSEMNVSTLELGDSALYLCASRLSTDTQYFGPGTRLTVL.

The rearrangement links TRBV5-1 to TRBJ2-3; 9 bases align to TRBD1. V lost 0 bases, J lost 5 bases, and 10 bases stayed unmatched. The CDR3 totals 17 residues. Germline V gene lookup returns CDR1 SGHRS and CDR2 YFSETQ. The CDR3 DNA is TGCGCCAGCAGCTTGGACCAAACAGGGGGCGCGGTAGATACGCAGTATTTT. This gives the protein CASSLDQTGGAVDTQYF.

V usage is TRBV19 and J usage is TRBJ1-1; D is ambiguous. The CDR3 totals 13 residues. The V gene lost 7 bases and the J gene lost 4 bases, with 13 bases spanning the gap. Germline V gene lookup returns CDR1 LNHDA and CDR2 SQIVND (reference sequence). CDR3 DNA sequence: TGTGCCAGTACCGGCGGTGGGTTCACTGAAGCTTTCTTT. Protein: CASTGGGFTEAFF.

V gene TRBV27 combines with J gene TRBJ1-2, with D unresolved. V lost 6 bases to trimming and J lost 8 bases, with 22 bases between them. Germline V gives CDR1 MNHEY, CDR2 SMNVEV (reference sequence). The length of the CDR3 is 15 residues. The CDR3 coding sequence is TGTGCCAGCAGCCTCGTCCTGGGGTCTCTGACGGGCTACACCTTC. This sequence encodes CASSLVLGSLTGYTF.

This clone was seen a handful of times. V gene TRBV2 combines with J gene TRBJ1-4; no clear D. The CDR3 has 16 amino acids. The ends were cut back, 0 bases at V and 8 bases at J, with 16 bases in the middle. CDR1 and CDR2 (germline): SNHLY, FYNNEI. CDR3 nucleotide sequence: TGTGCCAGCAGTGAAGCGCACGGAGGGATCGGAGAAAAACTGTTTTTT. This codes for CASSEAHGGIGEKLFF.

The V call is TRBV7-9, the J call TRBJ2-7; 8 bases match TRBD1. CDR1 is SEHNR and CDR2 is FQNEAQ in the germline V gene (reference sequence). Losses at the gene ends were 8 bases for V and 4 bases for J; bases not matched to a gene: 10. The CDR3 runs to 14 residues. CDR3 in DNA: TGTGCCAGCTGTCGAGACAGGGGTTCTTACGAGCAGTACTTC. Translation: CASCRDRGSYEQYF.

As to this clone: Other DNA sequences of this sample code for an identical CDR3. The V gene is TRBV10-3, the J gene TRBJ1-6; D remains ambiguous. V lost 10 bases to trimming and J lost 5 bases, with 12 bases between them. The length of the CDR3 is 13 residues. CDR1 and CDR2 (germline): ENHRY, SYGVKD. CDR3 sequence reads: CATEKADNSPLHF. CDR3 nucleotide sequence: TGTGCCACAGAGAAAGCAGATAATTCACCCCTCCACTTT.

With regard to this clone: This CDR3 is also generated by other DNA sequences in the sample. This chain links TRBV5-1 with TRBJ2-3, with unresolved D. The CDR3 sequence is 13 residues long. V was trimmed by 2 bases and J by 0 bases, leaving 4 bases between them. The germline gives CDR1 SGHRS, CDR2 YFSETQ. The CDR3 protein is CASSLTSTDTQYF. The DNA for the CDR3 is TGCGCCAGCAGCTTAACTAGCACAGATACGCAGTATTTT.

This chain connects TRBV27 to TRBJ2-2; 7 positions match TRBD1. This CDR3 is 15 amino acids long. Germline CDR1 is MNHEY and CDR2 is SMNVEV (reference sequence). Trimming took 6 bases from V and 6 from J; bases not matched to a gene: 10. The CDR3 spells CASSKTGIDAGELFF. CDR3 bases: TGTGCCAGCAGCAAGACAGGGATCGATGCCGGGGAGCTGTTTTTT.

For this clone: Its ends do not fully match the called genes, so a read error is possible. The chain employs TRBV5-1 and TRBJ1-3; D uncertain. The CDR3 consists of 13 residues. CDR1 and CDR2 (germline): SGHRS, YFSETQ. CDR3 nucleotide sequence: TGCGCCAGCAGCGGTACGGGTGGAGACACCATATATTTT. Protein: CASSGTGGDTIYF.

A note on this clone: Other nucleotide sequences in the sample specify the same CDR3. V is TRBV5-1 and J is TRBJ2-7, with TRBD1 matching over 8 bases. Germline trimming cut 0 bases from V and 6 bases from J; bases unmatched to any gene: 5. The CDR3 runs 14 residues. The V gene's germline CDR1 is SGHRS and CDR2 YFSETQ. The CDR3 nucleotides read TGCGCCAGCAGCTTGGAGGACAGGGCCCCCGAGCAGTACTTC. Protein product: CASSLEDRAPEQYF.

The V call is TRBV5-1, the J call TRBJ1-5; D uncertain. The germline CDR1 and CDR2 sequences are SGHRS and YFSETQ. The length of the CDR3 is 15 residues. Trimming pared 0 bases from V and 0 bases from J, leaving 7 bases between. CDR3 residues: CASSLGDTSNQPQHF. CDR3 DNA: TGCGCCAGCAGCTTGGGTGACACTAGCAATCAGCCCCAGCATTTT.

The CDR3 nucleotides read TGTGCCAGCAGCGATATGCCGGGAACTGAAGCTTTCTTT. Protein product: CASSDMPGTEAFF. V gene TRBV9 combines with J gene TRBJ1-1; D is unresolved. The CDR3 has 13 residues. V lost 3 bases and J lost 5, with 11 bases in between. Per germline, CDR1 SGDLS and CDR2 YYNGEE.

This sequence joins TRBV19 and TRBJ2-2; D unresolved. V lost 8 bases to trimming and J lost 1 base, with 8 bases between them. Germline CDR1 is LNHDA and CDR2 is SQIVND (reference sequence). The CDR3 runs to 13 residues. The CDR3 region has the DNA TGTGCCAGTTCCTCAGTGAACACCGGGGAGCTGTTTTTT. Translated: CASSSVNTGELFF.

The V and J genes are TRBV7-2 and TRBJ2-1; possible D gene TRBD2, 5 bases. CDR3 length: 18 residues. Trimming took off 0 bases at V and 6 bases at J, with 21 bases between the two ends. Germline-derived CDR1 and CDR2 are SGHTA and FQGNSA. The CDR3 DNA follows: TGTGCCAGCAGCTTAGCAGAAGTTTGGGAGAGTTCGGGCAATGAGCAGTTCTTC. Translation gives CASSLAEVWESSGNEQFF.

The chain recombines TRBV4-1 with TRBJ2-5; D gene ambiguous. Trimming stripped 0 bases from V and 5 bases from J, with 16 bases between. Germline CDR1 is MGHRA and CDR2 is YSYEKL. The CDR3 is 16 residues long. The CDR3 sequence: CASSQDLGPPEETQYF. DNA of the CDR3: TGCGCCAGCAGCCAAGATCTGGGTCCTCCCGAGGAGACCCAGTACTTC.

The chain recombines TRBV5-1 with TRBJ2-1; the D call may be TRBD1 or TRBD2 (6 bases each). CDR1 is SGHRS, CDR2 YFSETQ, per germline. Trimming took off 9 bases at V and 9 bases at J, with 25 bases between the two ends. The CDR3 has 15 residues. The CDR3 is CATNPEGGDAVEQFF. In nucleotides, the CDR3 is TGCGCCACCAACCCAGAGGGGGGCGACGCAGTTGAGCAGTTCTTC.